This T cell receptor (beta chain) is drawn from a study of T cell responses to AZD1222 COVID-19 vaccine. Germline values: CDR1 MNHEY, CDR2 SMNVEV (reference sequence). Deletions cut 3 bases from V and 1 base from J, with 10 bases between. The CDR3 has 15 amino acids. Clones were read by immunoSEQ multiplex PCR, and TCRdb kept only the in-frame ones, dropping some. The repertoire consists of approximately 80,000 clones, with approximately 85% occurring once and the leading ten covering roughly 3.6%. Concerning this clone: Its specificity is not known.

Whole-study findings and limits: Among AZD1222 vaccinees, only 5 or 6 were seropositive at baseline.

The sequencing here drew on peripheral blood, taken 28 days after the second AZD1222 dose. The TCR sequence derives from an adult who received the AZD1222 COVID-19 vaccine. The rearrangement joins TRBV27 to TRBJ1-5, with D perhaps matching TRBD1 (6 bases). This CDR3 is CASSFRGASNQPQHF. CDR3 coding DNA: TGTGCCAGCAGTTTCCGGGGGGCGAGCAATCAGCCCCAGCATTTT.